The 22 T cell receptor beta chains reported below all come from one sample, sequenced in a study of blood T cells in healthy people across ages. Primers used in a second PCR of roughly 6 to 11 cycles were a sample-barcoded 5' primer and a J-beta primer mix. TCRdb called the 5' RACE reads again in MiXCR, with one record for every CDR3 protein. The sample shows 1.8 million or so distinct CDR3 sequences, around 40% of them seen only once. Sequencing was done on a sample of blood. All receptors derive from a human donor in good health.

This clonotype has a handful of counts. The rearrangement uses TRBV5-1 and TRBJ1-2; D is undetermined. Per germline, CDR1 SGHRS and CDR2 YFSETQ. The CDR3 is 15 amino acids. V was pared by 0 bases and J by 5 bases, with 14 bases between. As DNA, the CDR3 is TGCGCCAGCAGCTTGGCCGATTCGGCCCCTTATGGCTACACCTTC. Translated, it gives CASSLADSAPYGYTF.

At least ten counts were recorded for this clonotype. The chain couples TRBV7-3 to TRBJ2-6; D gene unclear. CDR3 length equals 14 residues. Germline V gives CDR1 SGHTA, CDR2 FQGTGA. Trimming pared 5 bases from V and 4 bases from J, leaving 9 bases between. The CDR3: CASSPRMGANVLTF. The CDR3 DNA follows: TGTGCCAGCAGCCCGAGGATGGGGGCCAACGTCCTGACTTTC.

V and J are TRBV28 and TRBJ2-1; 9 bases match TRBD1. J was trimmed by 11 bases and V by 4 bases; bases with no gene match: 6. Germline V gene data show CDR1 as MDHEN and CDR2 as SYDVKM. The CDR3 runs to 13 residues. The CDR3: CASSSWTGEKQFF. The DNA of the CDR3 is TGTGCCAGCAGTTCATGGACAGGGGAGAAGCAGTTCTTC.

The CDR3 region has the DNA TGTGCCAGCAAGCCCGGGACTGTCTCCTACGAGCAGTACTTC. The encoded protein is CASKPGTVSYEQYF. The chain is built from TRBV6-5 and TRBJ2-7; the D gene is possibly TRBD2 (6 bases). CDR1 MNHEY and CDR2 SVGAGI come from the germline V gene. V was trimmed by 7 bases and J by 0 bases, leaving 13 bases between them. This CDR3 region has 14 residues.

The rearrangement uses TRBV10-3 and TRBJ2-4; D is uncertain. The V and J ends lost 3 bases and 13 bases respectively, with 19 bases between them. The CDR3 consists of 14 residues. Germline CDR1 and CDR2: ENHRY and SYGVKD. The CDR3 sequence: CAISESLQTYGQYF. CDR3 coding DNA: TGTGCCATCAGTGAAAGTCTGCAAACCTACGGGCAGTACTTC.

This clonotype was seen only a few times. The rearrangement joins TRBV7-8 to TRBJ2-7; unclear D gene. The CDR3 contains 14 residues. Trimming removed 0 bases from V and 2 bases from J, with 8 bases in between. Germline CDR1 SGHVS, CDR2 FQNEAQ. This CDR3 reads CASSLAGSAYEQYF. CDR3 DNA sequence: TGTGCCAGCAGCTTAGCGGGCTCAGCCTACGAGCAGTACTTC.

V usage is TRBV7-3 and J usage is TRBJ2-2, with D possibly matching TRBD1 (6 bases). Germline V gene sequence: CDR1 SGHTA, CDR2 FQGTGA. Trimming cost V 5 bases and J 1 base, with 14 bases left between them. The CDR3 is 16 residues long. In nucleotides, the CDR3 is TGTGCCAGCAGCCCACAGGGACCCCTGAACACCGGGGAGCTGTTTTTT. Translated: CASSPQGPLNTGELFF. Supplemented by reference TRBV7-3 and TRBJ2-2, the full variable domain reads GAGVSQTPSNKVTEKGKYVELRCDPISGHTALYWYRQSLGQGPEFLIYFQGTGAADDSGLPNDRFFAVRPEGSVSTLKIQRTERGDSAVYLCASSPQGPLNTGELFFGEGSRLTVL.

This clonotype occurred a few times. The chain joins TRBV12-3 or TRBV12-4 to TRBJ2-1, with TRBD2 identical over 10 bases. Trimming at V came to 1 base and at J to 9 bases, leaving 3 bases not matched to a gene. The CDR3 consists of 14 residues. CDR3 coding DNA: TGTGCCAGCAGTTTAGTTGGGACTAGCGCTGAGCAGTTCTTC. This translates into CASSLVGTSAEQFF.

The chain employs TRBV7-8 and TRBJ1-1; the D gene is possibly TRBD1 (6 bases). The ends were cut back, 1 base at V and 6 bases at J, with 12 bases in the middle. Germline V gene lookup returns CDR1 SGHVS and CDR2 FQNEAQ. The CDR3 contains 14 residues. CDR3 in amino acids: CASSLGSGTPEAFF. DNA of the CDR3: TGTGCCAGCAGCTTAGGGTCGGGGACACCTGAAGCTTTCTTT.

The rearrangement uses TRBV7-9 and TRBJ2-1; possibly TRBD1 for D (6 bases). Per germline, CDR1 SEHNR and CDR2 FQNEAQ (reference sequence). There are 16 residues in the CDR3. V was cut by 6 bases and J by 0 bases, with 15 bases left in between. CDR3 sequence: CASRLNRVSSYNEQFF. The CDR3 bases are TGTGCCAGCAGACTAAACAGGGTCAGCTCCTACAATGAGCAGTTCTTC. Full variable domain (outside the CDR3, taken from reference TRBV7-9 and TRBJ2-1): DTGVSQNPRHKITKRGQNVTFRCDPISEHNRLYWYRQTLGQGPEFLTYFQNEAQLEKSRLLSDRFSAERPKGSFSTLEIQRTEQGDSAMYLCASRLNRVSSYNEQFFGPGTRLTVL.

The chain combines TRBV7-9 with TRBJ1-1; 7 bases line up with TRBD1. V was pared by 7 bases and J by 6 bases, with 11 bases of the junction left unmatched. This CDR3 spans 14 amino acids. The germline V gene encodes CDR1 SEHNR and CDR2 FQNEAQ (reference sequence). The CDR3, as DNA: TGTGCCAGCACCCCAGACAGGGTGGGTGCTGAAGCTTTCTTT. Residues: CASTPDRVGAEAFF.

V usage is TRBV12-3 or TRBV12-4 and J usage is TRBJ1-1, with 7 positions matching TRBD1. V lost 7 bases, J lost 10 bases, and 15 bases stayed unmatched. This CDR3 is built from 14 residues. The CDR3 here is CASTDDRDILAAFF. Here the CDR3 DNA reads TGTGCCAGCACCGACGACAGGGACATTCTCGCAGCTTTCTTT.

This sequence joins TRBV3-1 and TRBJ2-1; 8 bases align to TRBD2. This CDR3 region has 16 residues. The ends lost 0 bases at V and 4 bases at J; junction bases unmatched: 5. Germline CDR1 LGHDT, CDR2 YNNKEL (reference sequence). The CDR3 sequence: CASSQDMAGGYNEQFF. CDR3 sequence (DNA): TGTGCCAGCAGCCAAGATATGGCGGGGGGATACAATGAGCAGTTCTTC.

The genes are TRBV15 and TRBJ2-3, with D perhaps matching TRBD1 (5 bases). V was shortened by 5 bases and J by 2 bases, with 14 bases between the two germline ends. The CDR3 sequence is 15 residues long. The germline V gene encodes CDR1 LNHNV and CDR2 YYDKDF (reference sequence). The CDR3 DNA reads as TGTGCCACCAGCGTGCACAGGATGGCCACAGATACGCAGTATTTT. It yields the protein CATSVHRMATDTQYF. Variable domain in full (rest from reference TRBV15 and TRBJ2-3): DAMVIQNPRYQVTQFGKPVTLSCSQTLNHNVMYWYQQKSSQAPKLLFHYYDKDFNNEADTPDNFQSRRPNTSFCFLDIRSPGLGDTAMYLCATSVHRMATDTQYFGPGTRLTVL.

This clonotype was detected only a few times. DNA for the CDR3: TGTGCCAGCAGCCTTTCGACAGGAGGTTGGGAGACCCAGTACTTC. The encoded protein is CASSLSTGGWETQYF. The V and J genes are TRBV6-2 or TRBV6-3 and TRBJ2-5; tentative D call: TRBD1 (6 bases). In germline, CDR1 is MNHEY, CDR2 SVGEGT. V lost 6 bases and J lost 5, with 19 bases in between. CDR3 length: 15 residues.

This rearrangement joins TRBV6-2 or TRBV6-3 to TRBJ2-5; TRBD1 is a possible D gene (6 bases). TRBJ2-7 matches the DNA end more closely, so the J call is doubtful. The CDR3 extends over 12 amino acids. CDR1 and CDR2 (germline): MNHEY, SVGEGT. CDR3 loop: CASNTGSYEQYF. The CDR3 bases are TGTGCCAGCAACACAGGGTCTTACGAGCAGTACTTC.

In its sample, this clonotype was seen once. V gene TRBV4-2 combines with J gene TRBJ2-7; the match to TRBD2 covers 9 bases. TRBJ2-5 explains the end of the DNA better; the J call may be wrong. Per the germline V gene, CDR1 is LGHNA and CDR2 is YNFKEQ. CDR3 length: 17 amino acids. The CDR3 loop reads CASSQLSHGGGGETQYF. CDR3 coding DNA: TGTGCCAGCAGCCAACTCTCCCACGGCGGGGGGGGGGAGACCCAGTACTTC.

This clonotype came up once. The chain uses TRBV5-1 and TRBJ2-2, with TRBD1 matching over 8 bases. The CDR3 loop spans 15 amino acids. Germline V lookup: CDR1 SGHRS, CDR2 YFSETQ. Trimming cost V 7 bases and J 5 bases; bases outside gene matches: 10. The CDR3: CASGPQGVLTGELFF. The CDR3 DNA reads as TGCGCCAGCGGACCACAGGGGGTATTGACCGGGGAGCTGTTTTTT.

The chain recombines TRBV24-1 with TRBJ1-2; TRBD1 might be the D (5 bases). Germline V lookup: CDR1 KGHDR, CDR2 SFDVKD. CDR3 length: 15 residues. V lost 5 bases to trimming and J lost 6 bases, with 18 bases between them. DNA of the CDR3: TGTGCCACCAGTGGAAGGTTTGGCTGGGGCCATGGCTACACCTTC. Translation: CATSGRFGWGHGYTF.

The genes are TRBV6-6 and TRBJ2-7; no reliable D call. The CDR3 runs to 12 residues. The V end was cut by 4 bases, the J end by 5 bases, with 9 bases between. Germline V gene sequence: CDR1 MNHNY, CDR2 SVGAGI (reference sequence). The CDR3 here is CASSFPEDEQYF. CDR3 bases: TGTGCCAGCAGTTTCCCCGAGGACGAGCAGTACTTC.

Concerning this clonotype: One end of the junction varies from germline; a read error may be responsible. The chain has TRBV6-2 or TRBV6-3 and TRBJ1-6; no clear D. Germline V gives CDR1 MNHEY, CDR2 SVGEGT. This CDR3 spans 13 amino acids. The CDR3 protein is CARRLGPNSPLHF. CDR3 sequence (DNA): TGTGCCAGGAGACTAGGGCCTAATTCGCCCCTCCACTTT.

As for this clonotype: At one end the junction does not follow the germline gene, possibly because of a read error. The genes are TRBV29-1 and TRBJ1-2; 9 bases align to TRBD1. This CDR3 comprises 13 residues. CDR1 and CDR2 from the germline V gene are SQVTM and ANQGSEA. This CDR3 reads CGVLGQGGGDYTF. The CDR3 DNA is TGCGGCGTTCTGGGACAGGGCGGAGGTGACTACACCTTC.